The 9 T cell receptor beta chains presented below share a single source sample, sequenced in a study of a mutant IDH1 vaccine in newly diagnosed glioma. The protocol was immunoSEQ multiplex PCR, while the TCRdb copy is restricted to in-frame clones and leaves out a portion. The sample contains around 92,000 clones, roughly 90% of which appear only once. As for time point: baseline, week 1 (first vaccination visit). Specified treatment: pre-vaccination baseline after standard-of-care therapy. The source material was PBMCs, sampled from a glioma patient treated with radiotherapy, temozolomide or both. The receptor source for this set is a woman aged 50 to 60 with glioma.

The gene calls are TRBV5-1 and TRBJ2-2; D is undetermined. V lost 1 base and J 2 bases, leaving 12 bases between the germline ends. Germline values: CDR1 SGHRS, CDR2 YFSETQ. This CDR3 has 16 amino acids. The CDR3 DNA is TGCGCCAGCAGCTTGCGGTCCGGCGGCAACACCGGGGAGCTGTTTTTT. Its protein product is CASSLRSGGNTGELFF.

This sequence joins TRBV5-1 and TRBJ1-1; D call uncertain. The length of the CDR3 is 14 residues. Germline CDR1 reads SGHRS; CDR2 reads YFSETQ. V lost 0 bases and J 2 bases, leaving 8 bases between the germline ends. CDR3 protein: CASSLDRGNTEAFF. The CDR3 DNA reads as TGCGCCAGCAGCTTGGATCGGGGAAACACTGAAGCTTTCTTT.

This clone turned up a few times. The genes are TRBV9 and TRBJ2-2; TRBD2 might be the D (5 bases). Germline V CDR1 and CDR2: SGDLS, YYNGEE. The length of the CDR3 is 15 residues. With 2 bases removed from V and 7 bases from J, the gap between germline ends came to 15 bases. The CDR3 is CASSVGGRANGELFF. CDR3 bases: TGTGCCAGCAGCGTCGGAGGAAGGGCTAACGGGGAGCTGTTTTTT.

This clone was recorded once. This chain links TRBV5-5 with TRBJ1-2; D is undetermined. The CDR3 extends over 13 amino acids. V was pared by 0 bases and J by 2 bases, with 5 bases between. CDR1 is SGHKS, CDR2 YYEKEE, per germline (reference sequence). CDR3 protein: CASSLAENYGYTF. DNA for the CDR3: TGTGCCAGCAGCTTGGCCGAAAACTATGGCTACACCTTC.

V usage is TRBV19 and J usage is TRBJ2-1; TRBD1 agrees at 7 bases. Trimming took 4 bases from V and 6 from J; bases not matched to a gene: 6. Per germline, CDR1 LNHDA and CDR2 SQIVND (reference sequence). This CDR3 spans 14 amino acids. This chain's CDR3 is CASSTSGQANEQFF. CDR3 coding DNA: TGTGCCAGTAGTACCTCCGGACAGGCCAATGAGCAGTTCTTC.

The chain carries TRBV5-1 and TRBJ1-4, with no clear D. V lost 4 bases and J lost 7, with 17 bases in between. Germline V gene data show CDR1 as SGHRS and CDR2 as YFSETQ. This CDR3 is 15 amino acids long. CDR3 residues: CASSPGISVVEKLFF. CDR3 nucleotides: TGCGCCAGCAGCCCGGGAATCAGTGTGGTTGAAAAACTGTTTTTT.

As for this clone: Other DNA sequences in the same sample also yield this CDR3. V usage is TRBV2 and J usage is TRBJ1-2; TRBD1 agrees at 7 bases. This CDR3 is built from 12 residues. The V gene's germline CDR1 is SNHLY and CDR2 FYNNEI. V was clipped by 5 bases and J by 6 bases; unmatched bases: 3. The CDR3 DNA sequence: TGTGCCAGCAGTCTAGGGGGCGATGGCTACACCTTC. Translated: CASSLGGDGYTF. Looking up the rest from reference TRBV2 and TRBJ1-2 gives the full variable domain: EPEVTQTPSHQVTQMGQEVILRCVPISNHLYFYWYRQILGQKVEFLVSFYNNEISEKSEIFDDQFSVERPDGSNFTLKIRSTKLEDSAMYFCASSLGGDGYTFGSGTRLTVV.

The chain carries TRBV6-1 and TRBJ1-2; 7 positions match TRBD1. The V gene's germline CDR1 is MNHNS and CDR2 SASEGT. The CDR3 has 17 amino acids. J was trimmed by 5 bases and V by 1 base; bases with no gene match: 13. The CDR3, as DNA: TGTGCCAGCAGTGAAGTGCTGCTCGGGACAGAACGATATGGCTACACCTTC. The encoded protein is CASSEVLLGTERYGYTF.

V gene TRBV29-1 combines with J gene TRBJ2-7, with D perhaps TRBD2 (6 bases). This CDR3 has 12 residues. Per germline, CDR1 SQVTM and CDR2 ANQGSEA. V lost 6 bases and J lost 8, with 17 bases in between. CDR3 sequence reads: CSVRLEGGKQYF. Written as DNA, the CDR3 is TGCAGCGTACGACTGGAGGGAGGAAAGCAGTACTTC.